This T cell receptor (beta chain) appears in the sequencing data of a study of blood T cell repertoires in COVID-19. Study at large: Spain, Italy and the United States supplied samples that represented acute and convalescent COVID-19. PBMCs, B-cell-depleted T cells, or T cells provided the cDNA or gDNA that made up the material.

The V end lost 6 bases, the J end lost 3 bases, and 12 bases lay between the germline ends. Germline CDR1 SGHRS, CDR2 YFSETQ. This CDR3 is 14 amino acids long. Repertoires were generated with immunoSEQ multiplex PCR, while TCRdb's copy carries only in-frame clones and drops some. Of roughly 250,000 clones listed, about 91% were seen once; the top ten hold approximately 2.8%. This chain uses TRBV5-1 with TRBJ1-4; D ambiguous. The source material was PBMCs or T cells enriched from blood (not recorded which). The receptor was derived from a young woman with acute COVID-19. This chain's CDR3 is CASTSAQPNEKLFF. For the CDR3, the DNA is TGCGCCAGCACCTCCGCACAGCCTAATGAAAAACTGTTTTTT. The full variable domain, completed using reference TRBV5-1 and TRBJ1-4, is KAGVTQTPRYLIKTRGQQVTLSCSPISGHRSVSWYQQTPGQGLQFLFEYFSETQRNKGNFPGRFSGRQFSNSRSEMNVSTLELGDSALYLCASTSAQPNEKLFFGSGTQLSVL.